The 30 T cell receptor beta chains given below trace back to one sample, sequenced in a study of T-cell memory formation after mild COVID-19. MiXCR, applied by TCRdb to the 5' RACE reads, yields one record per CDR3 protein. The repertoire holds more than 45,000 distinct CDR3 sequences, with roughly a tenth as singletons. The material sequenced was PBMCs or a T cell subset sorted from them (not recorded which). The source is an adult woman who had mild COVID-19 (a few samples of this study predate the infection). Cell type and time point are not known.

The chain couples TRBV2 to TRBJ1-4; 7 nucleotides agree with TRBD1. The V gene's germline CDR1 is SNHLY and CDR2 FYNNEI. The CDR3 contains 14 residues. V dropped 6 bases and J dropped 7; count of bases not matched to a gene: 8. CDR3 DNA sequence: TGTGCCAGCAGAGACCGGACAGGTCTTGAAAAACTGTTTTTT. Amino acids: CASRDRTGLEKLFF.

The chain links TRBV24-1 to TRBJ2-5, with TRBD2 matching 9 bases. The CDR3 extends over 15 amino acids. The germline V gene has CDR1 KGHDR and CDR2 SFDVKD. Trimming at V came to 4 bases and at J to 5 bases, leaving 7 bases not matched to a gene. This chain's CDR3 is CATSEPRGGQETQYF. The CDR3 DNA reads TGTGCCACCAGTGAACCGCGGGGGGGCCAGGAGACCCAGTACTTC.

The chain employs TRBV6-1 and TRBJ2-7; D might be TRBD1 or TRBD2, each matching 5 bases. Germline V lookup: CDR1 MNHNS, CDR2 SASEGT. There are 14 residues in the CDR3. V shed 6 bases and J shed 4 bases, with 16 bases lying between them. CDR3 DNA sequence: TGTGCCAGCAGAACCGGACCCGGGACGTACGAGCAGTACTTC. Translation gives CASRTGPGTYEQYF.

The sample holds many counts of this clonotype. V usage is TRBV9 and J usage is TRBJ1-6; the match to TRBD1 covers 7 bases. CDR3 length: 15 residues. Germline CDR1 and CDR2: SGDLS and YYNGEE. V trimming: 4 bases; J trimming: 6 bases; junction bases outside the gene matches: 7. In DNA, the CDR3 is TGTGCCAGCAGCCCCATGACAGGGAGTAATTCACCCCTCCACTTT. It specifies CASSPMTGSNSPLHF.

This clonotype has at least ten counts. The CDR3 coding sequence is TGTGCCAGCAGCTCCCTAGCGGCTAGCACAGATACGCAGTATTTT. Encoded protein: CASSSLAASTDTQYF. The rearrangement uses TRBV7-2 and TRBJ2-3; 7 positions match TRBD2. J lost 0 bases, V lost 4 bases, and 4 bases had no gene match. The germline CDR1 and CDR2 sequences are SGHTA and FQGNSA. The CDR3 contains 15 residues.

This clonotype turned up a few times. The rearrangement uses TRBV27 and TRBJ1-5, with a possible D match to TRBD1 (5 bases). Germline V gives CDR1 MNHEY, CDR2 SMNVEV (reference sequence). This CDR3 comprises 13 residues. Trimming cost V 6 bases and J 6 bases, with 12 bases left between them. DNA of the CDR3: TGTGCCAGCAGACCCTCGGGGGGTCAGCCCCAGCATTTT. Encoded protein: CASRPSGGQPQHF.

This clonotype was seen ten or more times. The chain joins TRBV15 to TRBJ2-1; 9 nucleotides line up with TRBD2. From germline, CDR1 is LNHNV and CDR2 YYDKDF (reference sequence). The J segment lost 11 bases and the V segment lost 0 bases, leaving 5 bases of the junction unmatched. The CDR3 extends over 14 amino acids. Written as DNA, the CDR3 is TGTGCCACCAGCAGAGATGGGCTAGCGGGGAAGCAGTTCTTC. Protein: CATSRDGLAGKQFF.

This clonotype showed up just a few times. V gene TRBV6-1 combines with J gene TRBJ1-6; TRBD1 matches at 8 bases. Germline loops: CDR1 MNHNS, CDR2 SASEGT. V was clipped by 5 bases and J by 9 bases; unmatched bases: 6. This CDR3 has 14 amino acids. CDR3 protein: CASSTRTGISPLHF. CDR3 sequence (DNA): TGTGCCAGCAGTACCCGGACAGGGATTTCACCCCTCCACTTT.

This chain connects TRBV9 to TRBJ2-5; 9 bases align to TRBD2. The V segment lost 3 bases and the J segment 5 bases; nucleotides outside the gene matches: 8. The germline CDR1 and CDR2 sequences are SGDLS and YYNGEE. The CDR3 runs 15 residues. The chain's CDR3 is CASSGGLAPWETQYF. The DNA of the CDR3 is TGTGCCAGCAGCGGGGGACTAGCTCCATGGGAGACCCAGTACTTC.

This clonotype has a handful of counts. The V call is TRBV25-1, the J call TRBJ1-2, with D possibly matching TRBD1 (6 bases). The CDR3 contains 15 residues. V lost 2 bases and J lost 1, with 11 bases in between. CDR1 MGHDK and CDR2 SYGVNS come from the germline V gene. In nucleotides, the CDR3 is TGTGCCAGCAGTGAAACCAGGGGCGGTAACTATGGCTACACCTTC. It specifies CASSETRGGNYGYTF.

This chain links TRBV6-1 with TRBJ2-6; no reliable D call. V lost 3 bases and J 3 bases, leaving 6 bases between the germline ends. Germline assignment: CDR1 MNHNS and CDR2 SASEGT. This CDR3 has 14 residues. The CDR3 spells CASSDLSGANVLTF. CDR3 in DNA: TGTGCCAGCAGTGATCTAAGTGGGGCCAACGTCCTGACTTTC.

This clonotype appeared a few times. The chain uses TRBV24-1 and TRBJ2-6; D is ambiguous. Germline CDR1 KGHDR, CDR2 SFDVKD. The CDR3 is made up of 15 amino acids. V was shortened by 3 bases and J by 1 base, with 6 bases between the two germline ends. The CDR3 DNA reads as TGTGCCACCAGTGATCAGAGATCTGGGGCCAACGTCCTGACTTTC. Its protein product is CATSDQRSGANVLTF.

This clonotype has more than one count but fewer than ten. V usage is TRBV6-5 and J usage is TRBJ1-2; D not certain. The germline V gene has CDR1 MNHEY and CDR2 SVGAGI. The CDR3 has 13 amino acids. V was clipped by 0 bases and J by 5 bases, with 7 bases between them. In DNA form, the CDR3 reads TGTGCCAGCAGTTACTCGTCCCTGTATGGCTACACCTTC. Its protein product is CASSYSSLYGYTF.

The V gene is TRBV20-1, the J gene TRBJ2-2, with TRBD2 matching 7 bases. The CDR3 spans 15 residues. Trimming removed 1 base from V and 4 bases from J; junction bases left unmatched: 6. In germline, CDR1 is DFQATT, CDR2 SNEGSKA (reference sequence). CDR3 region: CSARARLASTGELFF. CDR3 DNA: TGCAGTGCTAGAGCTAGACTAGCCAGCACCGGGGAGCTGTTTTTT.

The table lists this clonotype with a few counts. The chain links TRBV30 to TRBJ1-2; D gene uncertain. Germline V gene lookup returns CDR1 GTSNPN and CDR2 SVGIG (reference sequence). This CDR3 region has 12 residues. Trimming stripped 0 bases from V and 4 bases from J, with 6 bases between. CDR3 nucleotides: TGTGCCTGGAGTGTACATGGCTATGGCTACACCTTC. Its protein product is CAWSVHGYGYTF.

This clonotype was picked up a small number of times. The chain employs TRBV11-2 and TRBJ2-7; possibly TRBD2 for D (5 bases). V lost 5 bases and J 3 bases, leaving 11 bases between the germline ends. The CDR3 runs 13 residues. Germline CDR1 reads SGHAT; CDR2 reads FQNNGV. The CDR3 DNA reads as TGTGCCAGCAGCCTCGGGAATAACTACGAGCAGTACTTC. This encodes CASSLGNNYEQYF.

The chain carries TRBV5-1 and TRBJ2-3; 11 bases fit TRBD2. Trimming took 3 bases from V and 3 from J; bases not matched to a gene: 6. The CDR3 runs 16 residues. The germline gives CDR1 SGHRS, CDR2 YFSETQ. Here the CDR3 reads CASSSVAGGLTDTQYF. Written as DNA, the CDR3 is TGCGCCAGCAGCTCCGTAGCGGGGGGGCTTACAGATACGCAGTATTTT.

The rearrangement uses TRBV7-6 and TRBJ2-6, with D unclear. CDR3 size: 15 residues. Looked up from germline, CDR1 is SGHVS and CDR2 is FNYEAQ. The V and J ends lost 4 bases and 0 bases respectively, with 7 bases between them. CDR3 DNA: TGTGCCAGCAGCTACCGCTTCTCTGGGGCCAACGTCCTGACTTTC. This translates into CASSYRFSGANVLTF.

This clonotype was counted ten times or more. The chain has TRBV9 and TRBJ2-1; 10 bases map to TRBD1. V dropped 0 bases and J dropped 8; count of bases not matched to a gene: 8. The CDR3 has 16 amino acids. Per germline, CDR1 SGDLS and CDR2 YYNGEE. The CDR3, as DNA: TGTGCCAGCAGCGTAGTAGGGACAGGGGTTTCTGATGAGCAGTTCTTC. This sequence encodes CASSVVGTGVSDEQFF.

This clonotype came up a few times. The CDR3 spells CASSPVNLGGKYEQYF. The CDR3 bases are TGTGCCAGCAGCCCTGTGAACCTAGGGGGAAAGTACGAGCAGTACTTC. V usage is TRBV12-3 or TRBV12-4 and J usage is TRBJ2-7, with D tentatively TRBD1 (6 bases). Trimming shortened V by 6 bases and J by 4 bases, and 22 bases separated the two germline ends. The CDR3 is 16 residues long.

The genes are TRBV20-1 and TRBJ1-5; 7 positions agree with TRBD1. The CDR3 length is 13 residues. Germline CDR1 DFQATT, CDR2 SNEGSKA (reference sequence). V trimming: 4 bases; J trimming: 1 base; junction bases outside the gene matches: 1. Here the CDR3 reads CSATQGSNQPQHF. In DNA, the CDR3 is TGCAGTGCTACACAGGGGAGCAATCAGCCCCAGCATTTT.

In this sample, this clonotype turned up many times. The V and J genes are TRBV24-1 and TRBJ2-2; a possible D gene is TRBD1 (6 bases). The CDR3 runs to 14 residues. V was clipped by 4 bases and J by 4 bases, with 9 bases between them. Germline-derived CDR1 and CDR2 are KGHDR and SFDVKD. The CDR3 DNA follows: TGTGCCACCAGTGAAACAGGGTCCACCGGGGAGCTGTTTTTT. Translating gives CATSETGSTGELFF.

The sample holds a few counts of this clonotype. V usage is TRBV19 and J usage is TRBJ2-1, with TRBD1 identical over 7 bases. The germline gives CDR1 LNHDA, CDR2 SQIVND (reference sequence). This CDR3 has 17 residues. V was clipped by 7 bases and J by 5 bases; unmatched bases: 17. CDR3 region: CASTSPTRGSSDNEQFF. CDR3 nucleotide sequence: TGTGCCAGTACCTCACCCACCAGGGGGTCATCAGACAATGAGCAGTTCTTC. The whole variable domain, filled in from reference TRBV19 and TRBJ2-1, reads DGGITQSPKYLFRKEGQNVTLSCEQNLNHDAMYWYRQDPGQGLRLIYYSQIVNDFQKGDIAEGYSVSREKKESFPLTVTSAQKNPTAFYLCASTSPTRGSSDNEQFFGPGTRLTVL.

This clonotype has a handful of counts. The chain joins TRBV10-3 to TRBJ2-3; 10 bases match TRBD2. The CDR3 length is 14 residues. Germline assignment: CDR1 ENHRY and CDR2 SYGVKD. With V trimmed by 4 bases and J by 5 bases, 3 bases remained unmatched. In DNA, the CDR3 is TGTGCCATCAGTGCCGGGACTAGCGTAGATACGCAGTATTTT. It encodes CAISAGTSVDTQYF.

This clonotype turned up a few times. CDR3 coding DNA: TGTGCCAGCAGTTACGACGGTCTCTATGGCTACACCTTC. It encodes CASSYDGLYGYTF. The genes are TRBV6-5 and TRBJ1-2; D ambiguous. CDR3 length equals 13 residues. CDR1 and CDR2 (germline): MNHEY, SVGAGI. V lost 2 bases and J 4 bases, leaving 8 bases between the germline ends.

As concerns this clonotype: The junction and the germline gene differ at one end; a read error may be behind it. The chain uses TRBV12-3 or TRBV12-4 and TRBJ2-7, with D hard to call. This CDR3 contains 11 residues. This CDR3 is CDSSLLDEQYF. As DNA, the CDR3 is TGTGACAGCAGTTTGTTGGACGAGCAGTACTTC.

This clonotype was seen many times. The V and J genes are TRBV5-1 and TRBJ2-7; 8 nucleotides match TRBD2. The germline gives CDR1 SGHRS, CDR2 YFSETQ. The CDR3 has 14 amino acids. Unmatched junction bases numbered 7, after V lost 6 bases and J lost 2 bases. DNA of the CDR3: TGCGCCAGCATGAATAGCGGGAACCCCTACGAGCAGTACTTC. Translating it yields CASMNSGNPYEQYF.

Only a few counts were recorded for this clonotype. The chain joins TRBV20-1 to TRBJ1-2; TRBD1 matches at 9 bases. The CDR3 is 15 residues long. Germline CDR1 DFQATT, CDR2 SNEGSKA (reference sequence). V lost 6 bases and J lost 7; bases outside the gene matches: 15. The CDR3 loop is CSATPGRDRVFGYTF. Here the CDR3 DNA reads TGCAGTGCCACTCCTGGCCGGGACAGGGTTTTTGGCTACACCTTC.

This clonotype was counted ten times or more. The J gene is TRBJ2-7, the V gene TRBV5-1; D uncertain. V lost 3 bases and J lost 3, with 13 bases in between. The CDR3 is 14 amino acids. Germline V gene sequence: CDR1 SGHRS, CDR2 YFSETQ. The CDR3 DNA reads as TGCGCCAGCAGCTCCGGACCCTCGCTCTACGAGCAGTACTTC. Amino acid sequence: CASSSGPSLYEQYF.

The V gene is TRBV29-1, the J gene TRBJ2-5, with unresolved D. In germline, CDR1 is SQVTM, CDR2 ANQGSEA. V lost 3 bases to trimming and J lost 6 bases, with 8 bases between them. The CDR3 runs to 11 residues. CDR3: CSVDGVQTQYF. The CDR3 DNA follows: TGCAGCGTTGATGGGGTGCAGACCCAGTACTTC. Full variable domain (outside the CDR3, taken from reference TRBV29-1 and TRBJ2-5): SAVISQKPSRDICQRGTSLTIQCQVDSQVTMMFWYRQQPGQSLTLIATANQGSEATYESGFVIDKFPISRPNLTFSTLTVSNMSPEDSSIYLCSVDGVQTQYFGPGTRLLVL.